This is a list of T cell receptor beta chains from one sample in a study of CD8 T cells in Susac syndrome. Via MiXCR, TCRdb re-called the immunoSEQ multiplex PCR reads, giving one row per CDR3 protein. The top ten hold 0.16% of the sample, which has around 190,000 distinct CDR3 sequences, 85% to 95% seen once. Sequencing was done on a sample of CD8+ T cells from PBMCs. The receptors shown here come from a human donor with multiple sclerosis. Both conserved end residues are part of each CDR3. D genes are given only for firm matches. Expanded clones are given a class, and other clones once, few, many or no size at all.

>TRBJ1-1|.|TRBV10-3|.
CAISEGTEAFF
TGTGCCATCAGTGAGGGCACTGAAGCTTTCTTT
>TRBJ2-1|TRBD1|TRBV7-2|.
CASSSDRGDEQFF
TGTGCCAGCAGCTCCGACAGGGGGGATGAGCAGTTCTTC
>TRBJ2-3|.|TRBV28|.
CASSKGRVASTQYF
TGTGCCAGCAGTAAAGGGCGAGTTGCAAGTACGCAGTATTTT
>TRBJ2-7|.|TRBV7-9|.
CASSSTTGGYEQYF
TGTGCCAGCAGCTCCACCACAGGAGGCTACGAGCAGTACTTC
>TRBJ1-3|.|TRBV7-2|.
CASTDPDRATPGGTIYF
TGTGCCAGCACCGACCCCGACAGAGCAACTCCGGGGGGCACCATATATTTT
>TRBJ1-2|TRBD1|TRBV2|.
CASSEALSTGGYGYTF
TGTGCCAGCAGTGAAGCGCTTTCGACAGGGGGCTATGGCTACACCTTC
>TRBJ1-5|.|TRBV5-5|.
CASSQGRIDQPQHF
TGTGCCAGCAGCCAAGGACGGATTGATCAGCCCCAGCATTTT
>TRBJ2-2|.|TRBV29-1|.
CSGRVDNTGELFF
TGCAGCGGCAGGGTGGATAATACCGGGGAGCTGTTTTTT
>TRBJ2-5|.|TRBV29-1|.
CSVEGFYF
TGCAGCGTCGAAGGCTTCTACTTC
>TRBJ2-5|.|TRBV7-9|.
CASSPPSRDWETQYF
TGTGCCAGCAGCCCACCGAGCAGGGACTGGGAGACCCAGTACTTC
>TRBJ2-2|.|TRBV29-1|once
CSVREETGELFF
TGCAGCGTTAGGGAAGAGACTGGGGAGCTGTTTTTT
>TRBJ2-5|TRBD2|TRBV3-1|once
CASSQEDSGGETQYF
TGTGCCAGCAGCCAAGAGGACAGCGGGGGGGAGACCCAGTACTTC
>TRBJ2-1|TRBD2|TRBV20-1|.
CSARGSGSGSPGANEQFF
TGCAGTGCTAGAGGGTCGGGTAGCGGGAGCCCCGGCGCGAATGAGCAGTTCTTC
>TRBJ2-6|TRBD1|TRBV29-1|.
CSVQGAGANVLTF
TGCAGCGTGCAGGGGGCCGGGGCCAACGTCCTGACTTTC